One T cell receptor (beta chain) is described in this entry. The protocol was immunoSEQ multiplex PCR, while the TCRdb copy is restricted to in-frame clones and leaves out a portion. There are about 410,000 clones in the sample; around 91% occur only once, and 0.6% lies in the top ten. The sample is drawn from a study of blood T cell repertoires in COVID-19. Background on the study: PBMCs, B-cell-depleted T cells, or T cells were the source of the cDNA or gDNA that made up the material.

CDR1 is LNHDA, CDR2 SQIVND, per germline (reference sequence). This CDR3 comprises 14 residues. Trimming cost V 7 bases and J 1 base; bases outside gene matches: 4. Participant reports of clinical history set cohort assignment. This chain joins TRBV19 and TRBJ1-5; the match to TRBD1 covers 7 bases. Sequenced: PBMCs or T cells enriched from blood (not recorded which). The TCR sequence derives from a man aged 18-30 years who had recovered from COVID-19. The CDR3 DNA is TGTGCCAGTAAGGGGGGACAGAGCAATCAGCCCCAGCATTTT. Translated, it gives CASKGGQSNQPQHF. Full variable domain (rest looked up from reference TRBV19 and TRBJ1-5): DGGITQSPKYLFRKEGQNVTLSCEQNLNHDAMYWYRQDPGQGLRLIYYSQIVNDFQKGDIAEGYSVSREKKESFPLTVTSAQKNPTAFYLCASKGGQSNQPQHFGDGTRLSIL.